The rows below give T cell receptor beta chains drawn from one sample of a study of T cells in Graves' hyperthyroidism and ophthalmopathy. TCRdb called the multiplex PCR reads again in MiXCR, with one record for every CDR3 protein. The sample has 370,000 or so distinct CDR3 sequences; roughly 14% are singletons. The sample was blood. The receptors stem from a man under 40 with Graves' hyperthyroidism that later progressed to Graves' ophthalmopathy. Both conserved end residues are part of each CDR3. A D gene is named only where the DNA matches it firmly. Some rows mark clone size as missing; the rest say once, few, many or name a class of expanded clone.

cdr3_length	clone_size	d_call	v_call	j_call	cdr3_nt	cdr3_aa
16	many	TRBD1	TRBV12-3/TRBV12-4	TRBJ2-7	TGTGCCAGCAGTTTAGTCCCGGGACAGGGGACCTACGAGCAGTACTTC	CASSLVPGQGTYEQYF
15	NA	TRBD1	TRBV5-8	TRBJ2-7	TGTGCCAGCAGCTTGGGGGACAGGGTGAAGTACGAGCAGTACTTC	CASSLGDRVKYEQYF
13	many	NA	TRBV11-3	TRBJ2-5	TGTGCCAGCAGCCCTGACAGGAAAGAGACCCAGTACTTC	CASSPDRKETQYF
17	many	TRBD1	TRBV2	TRBJ2-3	TGTGCCAGCAGTGATTTCCTGGACAGGGGGTTGCGAGATACGCAGTATTTT	CASSDFLDRGLRDTQYF
12	few	TRBD1	TRBV29-1	TRBJ2-7	TGCAGCGCCGGGACAGACTCCTACGAGCAGTACTTC	CSAGTDSYEQYF
16	NA	TRBD2	TRBV30	TRBJ2-3	TGTGCCTGGAGGACCGGGGGGGCCGGCGTGAAAGATACGCAGTATTTT	CAWRTGGAGVKDTQYF
14	few	NA	TRBV12-5	TRBJ1-3	TGTGCTAGTGGTTTTTTGGGGGCCGGAAACACCATATATTTT	CASGFLGAGNTIYF
13	few	NA	TRBV5-1	TRBJ2-5	TGCGCCAGCAGCTTGGGGCAGCAAGGGACCCAGTACTTC	CASSLGQQGTQYF
13	many	NA	TRBV15	TRBJ1-1	TGTGCCACCAGCAGTTTTAGGAACACTGAAGCTTTCTTT	CATSSFRNTEAFF
14	many	TRBD1	TRBV2	TRBJ1-3	TGTGCCAGCACCGGAGACAGGGGGTCAAACACCATATATTTT	CASTGDRGSNTIYF
12	few	NA	TRBV6-1	TRBJ2-7	TGTGCCAGCAGTGAGGACATCTACGAGCAGTACTTC	CASSEDIYEQYF
13	NA	NA	TRBV27	TRBJ2-1	TGTGCCAGCAGTTATAACAGGGAAAATGAGCAGTTCTTC	CASSYNRENEQFF
16	many	NA	TRBV15	TRBJ2-7	TGTGCCACCAGCAGAGATTACGGGTGGAGCTCCTACGAGCAGTACTTC	CATSRDYGWSSYEQYF
15	many	TRBD1	TRBV6-2/TRBV6-3	TRBJ1-5	TGTGCCAGCAGTAATTCCGGGACAGAAAATCAGCCCCAGCATTTT	CASSNSGTENQPQHF
15	NA	NA	TRBV3-1	TRBJ2-1	TGTGCCAGCAGCCAAGATCGGGTCAGTTGGGATGAGCAGTTCTTC	CASSQDRVSWDEQFF
18	NA	TRBD1	TRBV9	TRBJ1-6	TGTGCCAGCAGCGTTTCCGGGACAGAGAGCTCCTATAATTCACCCCTCCACTTT	CASSVSGTESSYNSPLHF